This T cell receptor (beta chain) was recovered during a study of blood T cells in healthy people across ages. Trimming at V came to 8 bases and at J to 6 bases, leaving 6 bases not matched to a gene. Germline loops: CDR1 SGHTS, CDR2 YDEGEE. The CDR3 length is 13 residues. Sample-barcoded 5' priming and a J-beta primer mix drove a second PCR of roughly 6 to 12 cycles. TCRdb ran MiXCR on the 5' RACE reads and lists one entry per CDR3 protein. The sample comprises 980,000 or so distinct CDR3 sequences, around 48% of which are singletons, and about an eighth rests with the top ten. Every sample gave at least 6 micrograms of total RNA when it was extracted.

What was sequenced was blood. The TCR sequence derives from a young man in good health. The genes are TRBV5-8 and TRBJ1-5; 9 bases fit TRBD1. CDR3 loop: CASETGGGQPQHF. CDR3 sequence (DNA): TGTGCCAGTGAGACAGGGGGGGGTCAGCCCCAGCATTTT.